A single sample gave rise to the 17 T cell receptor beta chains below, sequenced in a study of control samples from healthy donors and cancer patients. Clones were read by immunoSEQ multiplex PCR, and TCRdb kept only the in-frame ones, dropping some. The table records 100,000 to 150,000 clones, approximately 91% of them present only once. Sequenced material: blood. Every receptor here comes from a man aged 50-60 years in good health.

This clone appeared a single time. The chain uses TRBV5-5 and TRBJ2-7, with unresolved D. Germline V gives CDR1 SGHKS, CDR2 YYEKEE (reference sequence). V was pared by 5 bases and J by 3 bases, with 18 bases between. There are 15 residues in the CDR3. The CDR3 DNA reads TGTGCCAGCAGACCCTTAGGTGCCCAGGACTACGAGCAGTACTTC. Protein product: CASRPLGAQDYEQYF.

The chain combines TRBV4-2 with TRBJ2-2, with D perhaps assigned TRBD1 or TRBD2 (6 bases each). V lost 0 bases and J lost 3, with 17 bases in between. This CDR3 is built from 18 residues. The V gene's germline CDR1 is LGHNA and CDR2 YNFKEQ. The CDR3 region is CASSQDFISGADTGELFF. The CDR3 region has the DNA TGTGCCAGCAGCCAAGATTTCATTTCGGGGGCTGACACCGGGGAGCTGTTTTTT.

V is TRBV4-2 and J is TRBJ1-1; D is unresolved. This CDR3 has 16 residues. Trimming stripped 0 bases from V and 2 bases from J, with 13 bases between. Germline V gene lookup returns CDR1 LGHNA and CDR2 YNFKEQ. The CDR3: CASSQDPPKINTEAFF. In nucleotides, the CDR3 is TGTGCCAGCAGCCAAGATCCCCCGAAGATAAACACTGAAGCTTTCTTT.

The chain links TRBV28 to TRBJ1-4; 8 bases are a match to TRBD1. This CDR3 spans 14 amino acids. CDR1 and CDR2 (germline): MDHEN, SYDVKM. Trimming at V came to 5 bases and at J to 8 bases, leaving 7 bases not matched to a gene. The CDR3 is CASSPQGVGEKLFF. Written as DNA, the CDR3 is TGTGCCAGCAGTCCACAGGGGGTTGGGGAAAAACTGTTTTTT.

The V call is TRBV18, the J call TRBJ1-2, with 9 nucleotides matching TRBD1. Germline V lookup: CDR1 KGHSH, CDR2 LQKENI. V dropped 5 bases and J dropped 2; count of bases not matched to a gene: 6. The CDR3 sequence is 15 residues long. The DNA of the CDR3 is TGTGCCAGCTCATCCGTACAGGGGGCGAACTATGGCTACACCTTC. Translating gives CASSSVQGANYGYTF.

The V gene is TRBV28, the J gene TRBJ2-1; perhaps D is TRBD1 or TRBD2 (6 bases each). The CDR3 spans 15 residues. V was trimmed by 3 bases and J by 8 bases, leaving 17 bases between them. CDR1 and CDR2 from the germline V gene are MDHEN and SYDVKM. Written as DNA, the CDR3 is TGTGCCAGCAGTTTTGAAGGGGGGCGCTTGGATGAGCAGTTCTTC. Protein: CASSFEGGRLDEQFF.

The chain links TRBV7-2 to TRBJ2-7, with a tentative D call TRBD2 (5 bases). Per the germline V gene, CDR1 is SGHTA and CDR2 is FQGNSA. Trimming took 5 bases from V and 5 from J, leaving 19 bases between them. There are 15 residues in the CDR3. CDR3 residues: CASSPRGLSGDEQYF. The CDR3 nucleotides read TGTGCCAGCAGCCCCCGAGGACTTTCTGGCGACGAGCAGTACTTC.

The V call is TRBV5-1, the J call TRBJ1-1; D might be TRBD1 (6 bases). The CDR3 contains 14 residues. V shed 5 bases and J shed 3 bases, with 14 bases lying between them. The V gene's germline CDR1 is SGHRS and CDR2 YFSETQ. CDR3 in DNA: TGCGCCAGCAGAGGGCCGGGGGCCGACACTGAAGCTTTCTTT. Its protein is CASRGPGADTEAFF.

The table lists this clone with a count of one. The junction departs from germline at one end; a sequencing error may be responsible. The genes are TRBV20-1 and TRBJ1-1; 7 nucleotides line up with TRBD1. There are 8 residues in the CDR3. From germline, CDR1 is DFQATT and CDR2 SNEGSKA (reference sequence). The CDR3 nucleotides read TGCAGTGCCCTGGGACAGCGGTTT. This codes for CSALGQRF.

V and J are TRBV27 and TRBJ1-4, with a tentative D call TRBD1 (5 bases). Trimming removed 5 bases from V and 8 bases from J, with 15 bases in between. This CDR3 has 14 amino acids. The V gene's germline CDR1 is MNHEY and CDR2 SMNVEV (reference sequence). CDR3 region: CASSPRGSREKLFF. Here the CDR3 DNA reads TGTGCCAGCAGTCCGCGGGGCAGTAGGGAAAAACTGTTTTTT.

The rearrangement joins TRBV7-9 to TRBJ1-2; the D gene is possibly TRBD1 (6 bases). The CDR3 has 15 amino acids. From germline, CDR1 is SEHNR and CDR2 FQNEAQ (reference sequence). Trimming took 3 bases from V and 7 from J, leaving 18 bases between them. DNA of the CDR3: TGTGCCAGCAGCTTTACAGGGCCTGCGAGGCGTGGCTACACCTTC. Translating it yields CASSFTGPARRGYTF.

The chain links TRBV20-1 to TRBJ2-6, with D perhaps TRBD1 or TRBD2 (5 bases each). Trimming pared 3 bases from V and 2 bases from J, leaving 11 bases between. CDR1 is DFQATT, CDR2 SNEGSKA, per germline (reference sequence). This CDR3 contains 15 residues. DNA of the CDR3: TGCAGTGCTAGTTTCAGGGACGCTGGGGCCAACGTCCTGACTTTC. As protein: CSASFRDAGANVLTF.

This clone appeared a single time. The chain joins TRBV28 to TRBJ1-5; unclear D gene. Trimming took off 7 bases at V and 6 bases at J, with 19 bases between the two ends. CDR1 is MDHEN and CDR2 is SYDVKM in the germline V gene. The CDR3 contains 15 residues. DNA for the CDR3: TGTGCCAGCATAAGTCCCGAGGGTTGGGGTCAGCCCCAGCATTTT. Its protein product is CASISPEGWGQPQHF.

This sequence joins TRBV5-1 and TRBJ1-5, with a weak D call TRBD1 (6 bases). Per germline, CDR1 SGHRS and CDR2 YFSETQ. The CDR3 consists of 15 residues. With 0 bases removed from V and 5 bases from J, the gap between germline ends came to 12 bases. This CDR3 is CASSLGGGAHQPQHF. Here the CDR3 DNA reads TGCGCCAGCAGCTTGGGAGGGGGGGCCCATCAGCCCCAGCATTTT.

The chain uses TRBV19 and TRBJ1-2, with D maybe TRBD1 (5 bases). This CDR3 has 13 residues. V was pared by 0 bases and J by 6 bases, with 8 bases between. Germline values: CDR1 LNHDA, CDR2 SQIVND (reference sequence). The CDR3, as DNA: TGTGCCAGTAGTATAGAGAGGGACCATGGCTACACCTTC. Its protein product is CASSIERDHGYTF.

The CDR3 bases are TGCGCCAGCAGCTCCAGGGGCCCTAGTCGGTTCGCCGCCTACGAGCAGTACTTC. The encoded protein is CASSSRGPSRFAAYEQYF. This chain connects TRBV5-1 to TRBJ2-7, with TRBD1 as a possible D gene (6 bases). Trimming stripped 3 bases from V and 2 bases from J, with 24 bases between. Germline CDR1 SGHRS, CDR2 YFSETQ. The CDR3 loop spans 18 amino acids.

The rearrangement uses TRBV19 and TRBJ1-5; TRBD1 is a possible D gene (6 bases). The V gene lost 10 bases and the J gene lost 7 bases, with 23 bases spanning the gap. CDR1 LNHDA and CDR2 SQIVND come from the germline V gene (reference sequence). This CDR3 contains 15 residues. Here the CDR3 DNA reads TGTGCCACCGTTGGGGGCAGCGGGAGGTTACAGCCCCAGCATTTT. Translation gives CATVGGSGRLQPQHF. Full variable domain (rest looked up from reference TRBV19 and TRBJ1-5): DGGITQSPKYLFRKEGQNVTLSCEQNLNHDAMYWYRQDPGQGLRLIYYSQIVNDFQKGDIAEGYSVSREKKESFPLTVTSAQKNPTAFYLCATVGGSGRLQPQHFGDGTRLSIL.